The 19 T cell receptor beta chains below come from one sample, sequenced in a study of T cells in Graves' hyperthyroidism and ophthalmopathy (dated by TCRdb to the late 2010s). The protocol used for the library was multiplex PCR. TCRdb records Illumina HiSeq 2000 as the sequencer. TCR beta CDR3 regions were amplified from RNA transcripts. A first-round RT-PCR of the TCR CDR3 used the HTBI primer set with the Qiagen OneStep RT-PCR kit. Clones were called with MiXCR by TCRdb after fastp trimmed the public reads at Q25, and only in-frame beta chains were retained. Identical CDR3 proteins give one entry, which carries the most common genes and DNA. For this sample the table gives approximately 600,000 distinct CDR3 sequences, of which about 17% were detected only once. The ten largest clones represent 3.5% to 4% of the sample. The specimen was blood. The origin of the receptors is a woman aged 30 to 39 with Graves' hyperthyroidism.

This clonotype was detected many times. The chain uses TRBV2 and TRBJ2-1, with no clear D. Germline-derived CDR1 and CDR2 are SNHLY and FYNNEI. V lost 5 bases, J lost 5 bases, and 7 bases lay in between. The CDR3 extends over 12 amino acids. As DNA, the CDR3 is TGTGCCAGCAGTTTCACAGACAATGAGCAGTTCTTC. This translates into CASSFTDNEQFF. Full variable domain (outside the CDR3, taken from reference TRBV2 and TRBJ2-1): EPEVTQTPSHQVTQMGQEVILRCVPISNHLYFYWYRQILGQKVEFLVSFYNNEISEKSEIFDDQFSVERPDGSNFTLKIRSTKLEDSAMYFCASSFTDNEQFFGPGTRLTVL.

Comment on this clonotype: This may be a read error: a much more frequent sequence differs by one nucleotide. The J gene is TRBJ2-1, the V gene TRBV18; 9 positions agree with TRBD1. V was pared by 1 base and J by 15 bases, with 13 bases of the junction left unmatched. The germline V gene has CDR1 KGHSH and CDR2 LQKENI. The CDR3 loop spans 15 amino acids. The CDR3 is CASSPLGTGKGTRFF. CDR3 DNA sequence: TGTGCCAGCTCACCACTCGGGACAGGGAAAGGGACGCGGTTCTTC.

This clonotype was observed a handful of times. The J gene is TRBJ1-5, the V gene TRBV28; 9 bases align to TRBD1. The germline CDR1 and CDR2 sequences are MDHEN and SYDVKM. The CDR3 consists of 12 residues. V lost 5 bases, J lost 15 bases, and 8 bases stayed unmatched. The CDR3 region is CASSQGDRERHF. In DNA form, the CDR3 reads TGTGCCAGCAGTCAAGGGGACAGGGAGCGGCATTTT.

The V call is TRBV6-2 or TRBV6-3, the J call TRBJ2-7, with 8 bases fitting TRBD2. The CDR3 spans 15 residues. Germline values: CDR1 MNHEY, CDR2 SVGEGT. With V trimmed by 6 bases and J by 3 bases, 10 bases remained unmatched. The CDR3 region has the DNA TGTGCCAGCAGCTCCCTGACTAGCGTTTACTACGAGCAGTACTTC. It specifies CASSSLTSVYYEQYF.

The sample holds a few counts of this clonotype. This rearrangement joins TRBV18 to TRBJ2-7, with 9 bases fitting TRBD2. J gave up 5 bases and V 3 bases, and 11 bases lay outside the gene matches. There are 16 residues in the CDR3. Per germline, CDR1 KGHSH and CDR2 LQKENI. The CDR3 spells CASSPSSGGFGNEQYF. The CDR3, as DNA: TGTGCCAGCTCACCTAGTAGCGGGGGCTTTGGAAACGAGCAGTACTTC.

The chain couples TRBV6-2 or TRBV6-3 to TRBJ2-1, with D tentatively TRBD2 (6 bases). This CDR3 is 14 amino acids long. The germline V gene has CDR1 MNHEY and CDR2 SVGEGT. Trimming cost V 7 bases and J 8 bases, with 18 bases left between them. CDR3 sequence reads: CASIKEGTGDEQFF. The CDR3 DNA sequence: TGTGCCAGCATAAAGGAGGGGACTGGGGATGAGCAGTTCTTC.

Many counts were recorded for this clonotype. The chain couples TRBV29-1 to TRBJ2-1; 7 bases align to TRBD1. CDR1 and CDR2 (germline): SQVTM, ANQGSEA. CDR3 length equals 14 residues. V dropped 4 bases and J dropped 2; count of bases not matched to a gene: 5. The CDR3 reads CSVGIGGAYNEQFF. In DNA, the CDR3 is TGCAGCGTTGGGATAGGGGGCGCCTACAATGAGCAGTTCTTC.

This clonotype came up a few times. V and J are TRBV29-1 and TRBJ2-1; 9 bases agree with TRBD2. V shed 3 bases and J 0 bases; nucleotides not matched to a gene: 3. CDR1 is SQVTM, CDR2 ANQGSEA, per germline. CDR3 length: 15 amino acids. The CDR3 DNA reads as TGCAGCGTTGAGAGCGGGAGGAGCTCCTACAATGAGCAGTTCTTC. It encodes CSVESGRSSYNEQFF.

This clonotype has a count of ten or more. V gene TRBV24-1 combines with J gene TRBJ2-3; no clear D gene. Germline CDR1 KGHDR, CDR2 SFDVKD. Trimming cost V 4 bases and J 2 bases, with 6 bases left between them. There are 13 residues in the CDR3. The CDR3 loop reads CATSDSYTDTQYF. For the CDR3, the DNA is TGTGCCACCAGTGACTCCTACACAGATACGCAGTATTTT.

V usage is TRBV5-1 and J usage is TRBJ2-4, with 8 bases aligning to TRBD1. Germline loops: CDR1 SGHRS, CDR2 YFSETQ. This CDR3 is built from 18 residues. The V and J ends lost 2 bases and 0 bases, in that order; junction bases with no gene match: 10. The CDR3 region has the DNA TGCGCCAGCAGCTTCTCCCCCCGGGACAGGCTAGCCAAAAACATTCAGTACTTC. It specifies CASSFSPRDRLAKNIQYF.

The V call is TRBV28, the J call TRBJ1-4, with a tentative D call TRBD1 (5 bases). The CDR3 loop spans 15 amino acids. The V gene lost 1 base and the J gene lost 2 bases, with 8 bases spanning the gap. Germline-derived CDR1 and CDR2 are MDHEN and SYDVKM. For the CDR3, the DNA is TGTGCCAGCAGTTTATATGGGGGGACTAATGAAAAACTGTTTTTT. This encodes CASSLYGGTNEKLFF.

The chain couples TRBV10-3 to TRBJ1-2; D is possibly TRBD1 (5 bases). Trimming removed 6 bases at V and 4 bases at J, with 9 bases between. This CDR3 is 12 amino acids long. From germline, CDR1 is ENHRY and CDR2 SYGVKD. CDR3: CAIRGLIYGYTF. In DNA, the CDR3 is TGTGCCATCAGGGGACTTATCTATGGCTACACCTTC.

This clonotype has ten or more counts. The rearrangement joins TRBV28 to TRBJ2-7; 8 bases are shared with TRBD2. Germline V gene sequence: CDR1 MDHEN, CDR2 SYDVKM. The trim removed 3 bases at V and 0 bases at J, leaving 4 bases unmatched. This CDR3 contains 15 residues. The CDR3 nucleotides read TGTGCCAGCAGTTTTAGCGGGGAGAGCTCCTACGAGCAGTACTTC. As protein: CASSFSGESSYEQYF.

This clonotype has ten or more counts. The chain has TRBV28 and TRBJ2-1; possible D gene TRBD2, 6 bases. V gave up 6 bases and J gave up 7 bases, with 13 bases separating them. The germline V gene has CDR1 MDHEN and CDR2 SYDVKM. CDR3 length equals 13 residues. This chain's CDR3 is CASSRRLENEQFF. In DNA, the CDR3 is TGTGCCAGCAGCCGACGACTAGAAAATGAGCAGTTCTTC.

This clonotype appeared many times. This chain connects TRBV18 to TRBJ2-7, with D uncertain. Germline CDR1 KGHSH, CDR2 LQKENI. V lost 5 bases, J lost 4 bases, and 9 bases lay in between. This CDR3 comprises 12 residues. The CDR3 here is CASSSTVYEQYF. As DNA, the CDR3 is TGTGCCAGCTCATCAACGGTGTACGAGCAGTACTTC.

This chain uses TRBV12-3 or TRBV12-4 with TRBJ2-3, with TRBD2 matching over 9 bases. The CDR3 length is 13 residues. The V segment lost 10 bases and the J segment 4 bases; nucleotides outside the gene matches: 6. DNA for the CDR3: TGTGCCAACAATAGCGGGAGTGCAGATACGCAGTATTTT. This translates into CANNSGSADTQYF.

This clonotype was picked up many times. This chain links TRBV15 with TRBJ1-5; D is ambiguous. The CDR3 sequence is 15 residues long. The V and J ends lost 0 bases and 2 bases respectively, with 8 bases between them. The V gene's germline CDR1 is LNHNV and CDR2 YYDKDF (reference sequence). Here the CDR3 reads CATSRDQPGNQPQHF. The CDR3 nucleotides read TGTGCCACCAGCAGAGATCAACCGGGCAATCAGCCCCAGCATTTT.

This clonotype has a count of ten or more. The chain uses TRBV20-1 and TRBJ2-5; 7 bases map to TRBD2. Losses at the gene ends were 3 bases for V and 5 bases for J; bases not matched to a gene: 9. The CDR3 runs 14 residues. The V gene's germline CDR1 is DFQATT and CDR2 SNEGSKA (reference sequence). The CDR3 coding sequence is TGCAGTGCTAGCTGGGGGGGATTGGGGGAGACCCAGTACTTC. This encodes CSASWGGLGETQYF.

This clonotype was seen repeatedly, ten times or more. V is TRBV27 and J is TRBJ2-7; no definite D call. This CDR3 region has 14 residues. The ends were cut back, 4 bases at V and 0 bases at J, with 10 bases in the middle. Germline CDR1 reads MNHEY; CDR2 reads SMNVEV (reference sequence). As DNA, the CDR3 is TGTGCCAGCAGTTCCCGCCCGGTCTCCTACGAGCAGTACTTC. As protein: CASSSRPVSYEQYF.